The 14 T cell receptor beta chains presented below share a single source sample, sequenced in a study of control samples from healthy donors and cancer patients. Generated by immunoSEQ multiplex PCR, the TCRdb table keeps only in-frame clones and is missing some. The sample has about 130,000 clones, about 88% seen once. The sample taken for sequencing was blood. The receptors originated from a man aged 45 to 65 in good health.

The table lists this clone with a few counts. V usage is TRBV7-8 and J usage is TRBJ1-4, with TRBD1 matching over 7 bases. This CDR3 region has 15 residues. V trimming: 5 bases; J trimming: 10 bases; junction bases outside the gene matches: 13. Germline loops: CDR1 SGHVS, CDR2 FQNEAQ. The CDR3 region is CASSLTQGYGGKLFF. CDR3 in DNA: TGTGCCAGCAGCCTTACACAGGGGTATGGGGGAAAACTGTTTTTT.

CDR3 coding DNA: TGTGCCAGCAGACCAACGCTGGACACCGGGGAGCTGTTTTTT. Its protein is CASRPTLDTGELFF. V and J are TRBV6-5 and TRBJ2-2; no reliable D call. V was shortened by 6 bases and J by 3 bases, with 11 bases between the two germline ends. Looked up from germline, CDR1 is MNHEY and CDR2 is SVGAGI. This CDR3 is built from 14 residues.

CDR3 residues: CASGLVLGVEAEAFF. CDR3 sequence (DNA): TGTGCTAGTGGTTTGGTACTCGGGGTAGAGGCTGAAGCTTTCTTT. The V gene is TRBV12-5, the J gene TRBJ1-1; no definite D call. The V and J ends lost 0 bases and 6 bases respectively, with 14 bases between them. Germline assignment: CDR1 LGHNT and CDR2 FRNRAP. CDR3 length equals 15 residues.

The gene calls are TRBV10-2 and TRBJ2-5; 8 bases are a match to TRBD1. The length of the CDR3 is 17 residues. The germline V gene encodes CDR1 WSHSY and CDR2 SAAADI. With 2 bases clipped from V and 7 bases from J, the junction kept 15 bases outside the gene matches. The CDR3 loop reads CASSESLGTGGYWTQYF. DNA of the CDR3: TGCGCCAGCAGTGAGAGCCTCGGGACAGGAGGGTATTGGACCCAGTACTTC.

The chain combines TRBV28 with TRBJ2-3; the match to TRBD1 covers 9 bases. CDR3 size: 16 residues. Germline CDR1 is MDHEN and CDR2 is SYDVKM. V lost 2 bases, J lost 4 bases, and 7 bases stayed unmatched. The DNA for the CDR3 is TGTGCCAGCAGTTTAGATCGGGACAGGGTCCCAGATACGCAGTATTTT. Protein sequence: CASSLDRDRVPDTQYF.

This clone was detected only once. This CDR3 reads CASSPGVDNQPQHF. CDR3 bases: TGTGCCAGCAGCCCCGGCGTGGACAACCAGCCCCAGCATTTT. This chain uses TRBV7-9 with TRBJ1-5; maybe TRBD1 (5 bases). This CDR3 has 14 amino acids. Trimming stripped 5 bases from V and 7 bases from J, with 15 bases between. Germline loops: CDR1 SEHNR, CDR2 FQNEAQ (reference sequence).

This chain connects TRBV5-1 to TRBJ2-2; D unresolved. V was cut by 0 bases and J by 5 bases, with 11 bases left in between. Per the germline V gene, CDR1 is SGHRS and CDR2 is YFSETQ. This CDR3 is built from 15 residues. CDR3 nucleotides: TGCGCCAGCAGCTTGGTGGCAGATGCGACCGGGGAGCTGTTTTTT. Translating gives CASSLVADATGELFF.

This chain joins TRBV11-2 and TRBJ2-1; the D is unclear. There are 14 residues in the CDR3. Germline CDR1 SGHAT, CDR2 FQNNGV. Trimming shortened V by 0 bases and J by 6 bases, and 9 bases separated the two germline ends. In DNA, the CDR3 is TGTGCCAGCAGCTTAGACGCCTATCCCAATGAGCAGTTCTTC. This translates into CASSLDAYPNEQFF.

This rearrangement joins TRBV10-2 to TRBJ1-5; no clear D gene. V dropped 7 bases and J dropped 7 bases, with 14 bases sitting between them. This CDR3 has 13 amino acids. Germline assignment: CDR1 WSHSY and CDR2 SAAADI. CDR3 nucleotide sequence: TGCGCCAGCAACCAAGGGCGCTTCCAGCCCCAGCATTTT. This sequence encodes CASNQGRFQPQHF.

This clone was picked up one time. The chain recombines TRBV5-1 with TRBJ1-2, with 7 bases identical to TRBD1. The CDR3 is 15 residues long. Per germline, CDR1 SGHRS and CDR2 YFSETQ. The V and J ends lost 5 bases and 0 bases, in that order; junction bases with no gene match: 7. The DNA of the CDR3 is TGCGCCAGCAGATCCCTGACAGGGTCTAACTATGGCTACACCTTC. Protein product: CASRSLTGSNYGYTF.

The J gene is TRBJ1-3, the V gene TRBV5-1; D is unresolved. CDR3 length: 15 residues. From germline, CDR1 is SGHRS and CDR2 YFSETQ. Trimming stripped 4 bases from V and 0 bases from J, with 11 bases between. CDR3 protein: CASSPRSGSGNTIYF. The CDR3 DNA reads as TGCGCCAGCAGCCCAAGGAGCGGCTCTGGAAACACCATATATTTT.

The chain carries TRBV7-2 and TRBJ2-2; no definite D call. CDR1 is SGHTA and CDR2 is FQGNSA in the germline V gene. The CDR3 covers 19 residues. V was shortened by 1 base and J by 0 bases, with 18 bases between the two germline ends. CDR3 DNA sequence: TGTGCCAGCAGCTTAGTTACTGGCTTCGTGGGCCCGAACACCGGGGAGCTGTTTTTT. Its translation: CASSLVTGFVGPNTGELFF.

This rearrangement joins TRBV10-3 to TRBJ2-2; D might be TRBD2 (5 bases). In germline, CDR1 is ENHRY, CDR2 SYGVKD. Trimming pared 3 bases from V and 3 bases from J, leaving 8 bases between. CDR3 length equals 14 residues. DNA of the CDR3: TGTGCCATCAGTGACGGGGTCCACACCGGGGAGCTGTTTTTT. As protein: CAISDGVHTGELFF.

This clone was picked up one time. The chain is built from TRBV5-1 and TRBJ2-2; 7 bases agree with TRBD1. The CDR3 runs 17 residues. The trim removed 0 bases at V and 1 base at J, leaving 6 bases unmatched. Germline values: CDR1 SGHRS, CDR2 YFSETQ. CDR3 protein: CASSLGVGQVNTGELFF. DNA for the CDR3: TGCGCCAGCAGCTTGGGTGTAGGACAGGTGAACACCGGGGAGCTGTTTTTT.